One sample yielded the 12 T cell receptor beta chains listed below, sequenced in a study of Graves' ophthalmopathy and Graves' hyperthyroidism. TCR beta CDR3 regions were amplified from RNA transcripts. HTBI primers served in a first-round RT-PCR, which a second-round multiplex PCR followed. MiXCR was run by TCRdb on the multiplex PCR reads, yielding one entry per CDR3 protein. Of about 620,000 distinct CDR3 sequences in the sample, approximately 22% are singletons; the top ten hold about 6.6%. Sequencing was performed on peripheral blood. The receptor set was obtained from a woman younger than 30 with stable Graves' hyperthyroidism. Some clones in this sample may be carry-over from other donors' samples.

The chain carries TRBV6-2 or TRBV6-3 and TRBJ2-7; a possible D gene is TRBD1 (6 bases). Trimming stripped 9 bases from V and 0 bases from J, with 15 bases between. This CDR3 comprises 14 residues. The germline CDR1 and CDR2 sequences are MNHEY and SVGEGT. The CDR3 loop is CASTPGHSSYEQYF. In nucleotides, the CDR3 is TGTGCCAGTACTCCGGGACACTCCTCCTACGAGCAGTACTTC.

The V gene is TRBV28, the J gene TRBJ2-2; D call uncertain. In germline, CDR1 is MDHEN, CDR2 SYDVKM. The CDR3 length is 13 residues. V was shortened by 8 bases and J by 1 base, with 8 bases between the two germline ends. The CDR3, as DNA: TGTGCCAGCCAACGTGGGAACACCGGGGAGCTGTTTTTT. This translates into CASQRGNTGELFF.

This clonotype was detected ten times or more. J is TRBJ2-7 and V is TRBV27, with 8 nucleotides matching TRBD2. CDR3 size: 14 residues. Trimming cost V 4 bases and J 2 bases; bases outside gene matches: 4. Per germline, CDR1 MNHEY and CDR2 SMNVEV (reference sequence). The CDR3 loop is CASSWSGGTYEQYF. In DNA form, the CDR3 reads TGTGCCAGCAGTTGGTCGGGAGGGACCTACGAGCAGTACTTC.

V is TRBV7-8 and J is TRBJ1-3; D may be TRBD1 (5 bases). The CDR3 has 16 residues. Trimming cost V 3 bases and J 3 bases, with 15 bases left between them. CDR1 is SGHVS and CDR2 is FQNEAQ in the germline V gene. This CDR3 is CASSFQPGIGGNTIYF. CDR3 nucleotide sequence: TGTGCCAGCAGCTTCCAGCCAGGGATAGGTGGAAACACCATATATTTT.

The table lists this clonotype with many counts. This chain joins TRBV5-1 and TRBJ1-3, with 8 bases identical to TRBD1. CDR1 is SGHRS, CDR2 YFSETQ, per germline. V lost 4 bases to trimming and J lost 3 bases; unmatched junction nucleotides: 3. This CDR3 has 14 residues. CDR3 sequence: CASSRGQGGNTIYF. The CDR3 DNA sequence: TGCGCCAGCAGCCGAGGACAGGGTGGAAACACCATATATTTT.

As regards this clonotype: It may be a read error: a sequence one base away is much more abundant. J is TRBJ1-2 and V is TRBV12-3 or TRBV12-4; 7 bases line up with TRBD1. CDR3 length: 14 amino acids. The CDR3 DNA is TGTGCCAGCAGTTTGGGGACAGCACCCTATGGCCACACCTTC. This gives the protein CASSLGTAPYGHTF.

This sequence joins TRBV29-1 and TRBJ2-5, with 8 bases matching TRBD1. Germline trimming cut 3 bases from V and 4 bases from J; bases unmatched to any gene: 7. Germline loops: CDR1 SQVTM, CDR2 ANQGSEA. The length of the CDR3 is 14 residues. In DNA, the CDR3 is TGCAGCGTTGATCGGACAGGGCGACGAGAGACCCAGTACTTC. Residues: CSVDRTGRRETQYF.

This clonotype came up many times. The chain couples TRBV6-1 to TRBJ2-7; D gene unclear. The germline CDR1 and CDR2 sequences are MNHNS and SASEGT. Trimming stripped 3 bases from V and 3 bases from J, with 12 bases between. This CDR3 is built from 14 residues. As DNA, the CDR3 is TGTGCCAGCAGTGATGGGGTCCATTACTACGAGCAGTACTTC. It yields the protein CASSDGVHYYEQYF.

This clonotype has only a few counts. The chain links TRBV9 to TRBJ2-7; 10 bases line up with TRBD1. The V segment lost 4 bases and the J segment 5 bases; nucleotides outside the gene matches: 9. The CDR3 contains 15 residues. Germline assignment: CDR1 SGDLS and CDR2 YYNGEE. The chain's CDR3 is CASSLGQGGGDEQYF. CDR3 coding DNA: TGTGCCAGCAGCCTAGGACAGGGGGGTGGCGACGAGCAGTACTTC.

The chain uses TRBV6-5 and TRBJ1-1; D remains unclear. V lost 0 bases and J lost 6, with 11 bases in between. The CDR3 runs 14 residues. From germline, CDR1 is MNHEY and CDR2 SVGAGI. In nucleotides, the CDR3 is TGTGCCAGCAGTTACTCTAATCAAAGGGCTGAAGCTTTCTTT. Translating it yields CASSYSNQRAEAFF.

The genes are TRBV7-8 and TRBJ1-1; the D is unclear. Looked up from germline, CDR1 is SGHVS and CDR2 is FQNEAQ. CDR3 length: 16 amino acids. The V gene lost 5 bases and the J gene lost 8 bases, with 24 bases spanning the gap. CDR3 loop: CASSHRKLNGRREAFF. In nucleotides, the CDR3 is TGTGCCAGCAGCCACCGGAAACTTAACGGACGGAGAGAAGCTTTCTTT.

This clonotype was detected ten times or more. V is TRBV7-9 and J is TRBJ2-7; possibly TRBD2 for D (5 bases). The V and J ends lost 0 bases and 3 bases respectively, with 12 bases between them. The CDR3 spans 15 residues. The germline gives CDR1 SEHNR, CDR2 FQNEAQ (reference sequence). This CDR3 is CASSLAGVRHYEQYF. CDR3 in DNA: TGTGCCAGCAGCTTAGCCGGGGTCCGACACTACGAGCAGTACTTC.